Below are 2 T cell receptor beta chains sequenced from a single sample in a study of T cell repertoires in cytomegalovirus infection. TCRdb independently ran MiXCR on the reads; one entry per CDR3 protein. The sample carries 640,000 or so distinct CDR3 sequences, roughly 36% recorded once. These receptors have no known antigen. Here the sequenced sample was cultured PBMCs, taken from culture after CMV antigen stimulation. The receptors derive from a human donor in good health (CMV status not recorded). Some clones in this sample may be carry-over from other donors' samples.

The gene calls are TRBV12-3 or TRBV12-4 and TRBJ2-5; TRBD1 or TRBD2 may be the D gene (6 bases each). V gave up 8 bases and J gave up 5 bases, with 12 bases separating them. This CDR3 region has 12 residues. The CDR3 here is CASLRGDETQYF. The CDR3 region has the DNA TGTGCCAGCCTGAGGGGGGACGAGACCCAGTACTTC.

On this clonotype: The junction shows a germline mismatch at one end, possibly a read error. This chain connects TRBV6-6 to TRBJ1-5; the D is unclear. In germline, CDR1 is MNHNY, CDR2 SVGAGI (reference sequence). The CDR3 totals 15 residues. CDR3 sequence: CASRLRLVGNQPRHF. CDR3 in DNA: TGTGCCAGCAGGTTACGATTGGTAGGGAACCAGCCCCGGCATTTT.